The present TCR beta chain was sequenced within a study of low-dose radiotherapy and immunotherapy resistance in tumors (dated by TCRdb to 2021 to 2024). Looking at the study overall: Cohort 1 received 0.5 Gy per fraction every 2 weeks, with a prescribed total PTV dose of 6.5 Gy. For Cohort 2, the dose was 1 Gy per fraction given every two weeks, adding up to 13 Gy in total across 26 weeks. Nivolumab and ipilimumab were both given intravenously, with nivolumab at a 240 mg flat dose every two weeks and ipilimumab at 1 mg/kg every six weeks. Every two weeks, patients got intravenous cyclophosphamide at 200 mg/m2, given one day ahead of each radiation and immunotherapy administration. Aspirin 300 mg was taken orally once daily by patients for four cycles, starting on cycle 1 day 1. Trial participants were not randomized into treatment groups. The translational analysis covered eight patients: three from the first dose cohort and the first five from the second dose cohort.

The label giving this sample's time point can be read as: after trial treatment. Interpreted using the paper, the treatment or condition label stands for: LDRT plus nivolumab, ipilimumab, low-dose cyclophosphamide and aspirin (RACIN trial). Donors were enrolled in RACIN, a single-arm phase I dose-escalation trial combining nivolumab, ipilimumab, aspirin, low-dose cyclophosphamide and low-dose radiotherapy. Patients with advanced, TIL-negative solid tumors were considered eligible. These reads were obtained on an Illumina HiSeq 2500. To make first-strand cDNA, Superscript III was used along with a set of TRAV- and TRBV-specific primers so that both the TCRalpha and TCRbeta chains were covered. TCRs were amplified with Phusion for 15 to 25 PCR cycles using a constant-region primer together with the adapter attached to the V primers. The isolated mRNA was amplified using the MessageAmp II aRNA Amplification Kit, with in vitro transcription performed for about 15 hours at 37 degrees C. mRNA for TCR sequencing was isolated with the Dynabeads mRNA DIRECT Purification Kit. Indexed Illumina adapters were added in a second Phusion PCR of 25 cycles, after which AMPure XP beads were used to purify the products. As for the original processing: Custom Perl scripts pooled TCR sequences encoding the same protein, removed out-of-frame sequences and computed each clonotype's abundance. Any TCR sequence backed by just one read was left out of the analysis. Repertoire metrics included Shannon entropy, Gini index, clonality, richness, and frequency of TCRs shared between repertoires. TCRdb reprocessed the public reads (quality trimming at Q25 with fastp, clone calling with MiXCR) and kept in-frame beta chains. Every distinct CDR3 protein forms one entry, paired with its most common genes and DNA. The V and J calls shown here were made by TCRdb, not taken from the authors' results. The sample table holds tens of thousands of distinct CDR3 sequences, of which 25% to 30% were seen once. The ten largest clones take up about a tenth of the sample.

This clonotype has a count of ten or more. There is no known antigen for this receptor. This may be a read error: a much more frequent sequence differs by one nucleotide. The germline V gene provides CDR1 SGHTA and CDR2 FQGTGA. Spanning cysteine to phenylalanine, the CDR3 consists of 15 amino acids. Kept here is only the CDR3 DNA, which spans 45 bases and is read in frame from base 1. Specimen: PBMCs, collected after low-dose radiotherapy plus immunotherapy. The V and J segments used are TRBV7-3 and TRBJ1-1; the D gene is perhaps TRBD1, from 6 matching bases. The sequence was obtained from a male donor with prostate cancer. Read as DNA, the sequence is TGTGCCAGCATCTTAACGGGGGCAGGGAGCACTGAAGCTTTCTTT. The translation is CASILTGAGSTEAFF.